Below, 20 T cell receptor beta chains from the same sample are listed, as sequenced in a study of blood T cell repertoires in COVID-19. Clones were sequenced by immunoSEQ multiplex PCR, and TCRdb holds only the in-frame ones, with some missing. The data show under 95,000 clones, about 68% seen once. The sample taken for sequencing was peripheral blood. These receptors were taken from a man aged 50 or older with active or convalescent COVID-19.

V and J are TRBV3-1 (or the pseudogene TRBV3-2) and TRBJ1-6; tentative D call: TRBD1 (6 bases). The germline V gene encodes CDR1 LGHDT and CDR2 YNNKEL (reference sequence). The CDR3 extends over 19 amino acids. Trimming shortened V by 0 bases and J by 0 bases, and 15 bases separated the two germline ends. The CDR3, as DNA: TGTGCCAGCAGCCAAGATTTTTGGACAGTACCCTCCTATAATTCACCCCTCCACTTT. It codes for CASSQDFWTVPSYNSPLHF.

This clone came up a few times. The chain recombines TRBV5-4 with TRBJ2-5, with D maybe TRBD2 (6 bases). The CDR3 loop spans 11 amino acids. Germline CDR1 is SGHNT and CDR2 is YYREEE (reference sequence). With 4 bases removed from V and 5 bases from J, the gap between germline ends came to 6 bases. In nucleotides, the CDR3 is TGTGCCAGCAGCGGGGGGGAGACCCAGTACTTC. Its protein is CASSGGETQYF. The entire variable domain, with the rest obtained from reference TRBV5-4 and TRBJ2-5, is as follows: ETGVTQSPTHLIKTRGQQVTLRCSSQSGHNTVSWYQQALGQGPQFIFQYYREEENGRGNFPPRFSGLQFPNYSSELNVNALELDDSALYLCASSGGETQYFGPGTRLLVL.

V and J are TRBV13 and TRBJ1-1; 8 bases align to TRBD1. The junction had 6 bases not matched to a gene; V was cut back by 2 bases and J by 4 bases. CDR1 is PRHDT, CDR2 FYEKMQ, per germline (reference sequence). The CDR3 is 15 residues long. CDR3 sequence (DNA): TGTGCCAGCAGCTTAAACACAGGGGGGAGCACTGAAGCTTTCTTT. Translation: CASSLNTGGSTEAFF.

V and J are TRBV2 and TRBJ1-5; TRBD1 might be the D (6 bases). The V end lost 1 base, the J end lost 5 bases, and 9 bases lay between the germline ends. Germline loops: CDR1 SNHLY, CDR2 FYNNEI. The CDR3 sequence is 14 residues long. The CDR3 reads CASSEVSGDQPQHF. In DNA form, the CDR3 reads TGTGCCAGCAGTGAAGTATCAGGGGATCAGCCCCAGCATTTT. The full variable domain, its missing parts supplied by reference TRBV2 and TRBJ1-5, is EPEVTQTPSHQVTQMGQEVILRCVPISNHLYFYWYRQILGQKVEFLVSFYNNEISEKSEIFDDQFSVERPDGSNFTLKIRSTKLEDSAMYFCASSEVSGDQPQHFGDGTRLSIL.

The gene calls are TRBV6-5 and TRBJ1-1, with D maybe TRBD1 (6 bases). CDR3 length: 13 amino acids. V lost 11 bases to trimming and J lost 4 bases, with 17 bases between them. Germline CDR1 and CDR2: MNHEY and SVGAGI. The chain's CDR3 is CAGEYREGTEAFF. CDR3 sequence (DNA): TGTGCCGGAGAATACAGGGAGGGCACTGAAGCTTTCTTT.

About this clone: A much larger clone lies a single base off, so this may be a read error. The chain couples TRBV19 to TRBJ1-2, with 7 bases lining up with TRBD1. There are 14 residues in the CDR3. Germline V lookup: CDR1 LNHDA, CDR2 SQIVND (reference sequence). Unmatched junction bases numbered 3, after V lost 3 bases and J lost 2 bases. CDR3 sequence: CASSIGTENYGYTF. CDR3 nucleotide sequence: TGTGCCAGTAGTATCGGGACAGAGAACTATGGCTACACCTTC.

This chain's CDR3 is CAWSLSTGYATYEQYF. CDR3 DNA: TGTGCCTGGAGCCTATCGACCGGGTACGCAACCTACGAGCAGTACTTC. The chain recombines TRBV30 with TRBJ2-7; D gene unclear. Trimming took 3 bases from V and 2 from J, leaving 20 bases between them. Per the germline V gene, CDR1 is GTSNPN and CDR2 is SVGIG (reference sequence). This CDR3 has 16 residues.

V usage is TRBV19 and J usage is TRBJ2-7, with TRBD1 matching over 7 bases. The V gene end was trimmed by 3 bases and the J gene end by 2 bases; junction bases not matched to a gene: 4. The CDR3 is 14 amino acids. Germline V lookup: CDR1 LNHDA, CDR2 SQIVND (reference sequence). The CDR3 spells CASSISTGTYEQYF. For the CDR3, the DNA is TGTGCCAGTAGTATCTCGACAGGGACCTACGAGCAGTACTTC.

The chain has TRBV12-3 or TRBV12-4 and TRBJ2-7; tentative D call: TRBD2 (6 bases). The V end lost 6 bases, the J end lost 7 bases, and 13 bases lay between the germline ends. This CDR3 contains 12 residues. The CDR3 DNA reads TGTGCCAGCAGCCGCGGGACGCAAGAGCAGTACTTC. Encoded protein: CASSRGTQEQYF.

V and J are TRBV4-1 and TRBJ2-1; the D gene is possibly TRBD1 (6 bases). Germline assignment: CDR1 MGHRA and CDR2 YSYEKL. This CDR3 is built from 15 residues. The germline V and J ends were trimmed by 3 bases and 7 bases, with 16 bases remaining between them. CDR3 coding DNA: TGCGCCAGCAGCCAGTCCATACAGGGATCTAATGAGCAGTTCTTC. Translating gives CASSQSIQGSNEQFF.

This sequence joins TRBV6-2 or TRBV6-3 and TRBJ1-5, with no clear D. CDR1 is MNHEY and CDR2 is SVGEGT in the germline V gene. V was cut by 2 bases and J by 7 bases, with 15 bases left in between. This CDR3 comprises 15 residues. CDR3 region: CASSYLPGSRQPQHF. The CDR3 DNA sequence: TGTGCCAGCAGTTACCTCCCGGGGTCGCGACAGCCCCAGCATTTT.

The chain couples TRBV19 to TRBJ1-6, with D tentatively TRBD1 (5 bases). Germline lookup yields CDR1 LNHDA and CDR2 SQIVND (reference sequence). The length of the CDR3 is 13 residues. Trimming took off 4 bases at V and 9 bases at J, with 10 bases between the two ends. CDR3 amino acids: CASSTGGASPLHF. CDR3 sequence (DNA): TGTGCCAGTAGTACGGGGGGTGCTTCACCCCTCCACTTT.

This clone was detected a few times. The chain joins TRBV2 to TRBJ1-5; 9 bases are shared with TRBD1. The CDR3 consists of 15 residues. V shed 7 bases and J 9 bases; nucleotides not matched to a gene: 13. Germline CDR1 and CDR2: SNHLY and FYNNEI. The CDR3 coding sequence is TGTGCCAGCAAGGGGAGACAGGGGGGCTTCTCGCCCCAGCATTTT. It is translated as CASKGRQGGFSPQHF.

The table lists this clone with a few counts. Here the CDR3 reads CASSLGSGGARETQYF. In nucleotides, the CDR3 is TGTGCCAGCAGCTTAGGAAGCGGGGGGGCCCGGGAGACCCAGTACTTC. The chain recombines TRBV11-1 with TRBJ2-5, with 10 nucleotides matching TRBD2. J gave up 5 bases and V 1 base, and 7 bases lay outside the gene matches. The CDR3 contains 16 residues. The germline CDR1 and CDR2 sequences are SGHAT and FQDESV (reference sequence). Together with reference TRBV11-1 and TRBJ2-5, the CDR3 gives the full variable domain: EAEVAQSPRYKITEKSQAVAFWCDPISGHATLYWYRQILGQGPELLVQFQDESVVDDSQLPKDRFSAERLKGVDSTLKIQPAELGDSAMYLCASSLGSGGARETQYFGPGTRLLVL.

The CDR3 here is CASSLGLAGEPTDTQYF. The CDR3 DNA sequence: TGTGCCAGCAGCTTAGGGTTAGCGGGGGAGCCTACAGATACGCAGTATTTT. The chain recombines TRBV7-6 with TRBJ2-3; 9 bases map to TRBD2. The CDR3 is 17 residues long. CDR1 SGHVS and CDR2 FNYEAQ come from the germline V gene. Trimming cost V 1 base and J 3 bases; bases outside gene matches: 8.

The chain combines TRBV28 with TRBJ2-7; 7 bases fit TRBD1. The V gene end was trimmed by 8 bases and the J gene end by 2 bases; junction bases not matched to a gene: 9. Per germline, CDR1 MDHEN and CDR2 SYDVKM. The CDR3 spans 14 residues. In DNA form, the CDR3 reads TGTGCCAGCCGGAGACAGGGCATGGCCTACGAGCAGTACTTC. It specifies CASRRQGMAYEQYF.

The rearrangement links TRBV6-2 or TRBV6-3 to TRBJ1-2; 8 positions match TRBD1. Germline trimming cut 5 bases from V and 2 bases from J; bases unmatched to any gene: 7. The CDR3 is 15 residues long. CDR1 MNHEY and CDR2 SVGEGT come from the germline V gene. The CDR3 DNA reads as TGTGCCAGCAGTCGGATTCGGACAGGGAACTATGGCTACACCTTC. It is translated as CASSRIRTGNYGYTF.

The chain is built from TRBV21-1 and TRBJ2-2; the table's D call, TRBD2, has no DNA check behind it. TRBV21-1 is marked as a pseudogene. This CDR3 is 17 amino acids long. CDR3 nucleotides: TGTGCCAGCAGCCCGGGGGGGACAGCGATTCCCACCGGGGAGCTGTTTTTT. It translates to CASSPGGTAIPTGELFF.

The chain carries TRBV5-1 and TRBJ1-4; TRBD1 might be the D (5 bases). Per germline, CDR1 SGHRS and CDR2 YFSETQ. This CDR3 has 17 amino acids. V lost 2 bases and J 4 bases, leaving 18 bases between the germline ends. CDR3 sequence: CASSLNHPGLINEKLFF. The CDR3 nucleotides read TGCGCCAGCAGCTTAAACCATCCGGGACTGATTAATGAAAAACTGTTTTTT.

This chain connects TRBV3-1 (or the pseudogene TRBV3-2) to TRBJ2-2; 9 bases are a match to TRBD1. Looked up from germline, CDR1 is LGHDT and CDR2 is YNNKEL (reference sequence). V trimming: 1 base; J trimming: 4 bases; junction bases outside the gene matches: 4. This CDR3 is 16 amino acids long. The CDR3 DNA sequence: TGTGCCAGCAGCCAAGCACAGGGGGCGGGCACCGGGGAGCTGTTTTTT. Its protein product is CASSQAQGAGTGELFF.